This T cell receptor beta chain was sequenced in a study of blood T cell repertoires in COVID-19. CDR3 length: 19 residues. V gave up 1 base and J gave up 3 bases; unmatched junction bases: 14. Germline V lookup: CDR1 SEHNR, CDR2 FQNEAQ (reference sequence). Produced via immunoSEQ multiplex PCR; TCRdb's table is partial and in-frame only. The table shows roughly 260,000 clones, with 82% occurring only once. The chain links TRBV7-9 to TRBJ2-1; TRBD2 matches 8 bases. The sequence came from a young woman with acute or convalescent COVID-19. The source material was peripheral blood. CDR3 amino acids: CASSLVRGLDTLFYNEQFF. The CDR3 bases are TGTGCCAGCAGCTTAGTTCGGGGACTAGACACCCTCTTCTACAATGAGCAGTTCTTC.